This entry concerns a single T cell receptor beta chain. The source of the sample is a study of blood T cell repertoires in COVID-19. Study as a whole: Italy, Spain and the United States were the sources of the convalescent and acute COVID-19 samples.

Per the study methods: Estimation of nucleated cell counts relied on the amplification of reference gene primers. Method: immunoSEQ multiplex PCR; TCRdb's copy keeps in-frame clones and lacks some. That table furnishes V, J and clone size, whereas the DNA furnished D and trimming. The sample yields about 230,000 clones, over 70% seen once. The clonotype originates from a woman aged 80 or older with acute or convalescent COVID-19. The source material was peripheral blood.

CDR3 amino acids: CASSWQGQNTEAFF. As DNA, the CDR3 is TGCGCCAGCAGCTGGCAGGGGCAGAACACTGAAGCTTTCTTT. This chain connects TRBV5-1 to TRBJ1-1, with a weak D call TRBD1 (6 bases). This CDR3 contains 14 residues. Trimming cost V 3 bases and J 1 base, with 10 bases left between them. CDR1 and CDR2 (germline): SGHRS, YFSETQ.